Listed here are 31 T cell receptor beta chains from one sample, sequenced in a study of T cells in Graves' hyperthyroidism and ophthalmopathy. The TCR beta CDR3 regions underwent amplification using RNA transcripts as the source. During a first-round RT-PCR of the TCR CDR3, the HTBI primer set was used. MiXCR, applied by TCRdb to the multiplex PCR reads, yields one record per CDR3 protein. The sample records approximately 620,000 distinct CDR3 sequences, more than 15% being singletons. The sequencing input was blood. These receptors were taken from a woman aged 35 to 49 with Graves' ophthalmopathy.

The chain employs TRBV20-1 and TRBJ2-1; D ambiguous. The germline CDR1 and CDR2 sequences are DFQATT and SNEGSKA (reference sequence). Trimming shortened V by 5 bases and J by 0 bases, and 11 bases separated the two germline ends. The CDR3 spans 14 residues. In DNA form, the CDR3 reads TGCAGTGCTGCCGACCCTTTCTCCTACAATGAGCAGTTCTTC. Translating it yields CSAADPFSYNEQFF.

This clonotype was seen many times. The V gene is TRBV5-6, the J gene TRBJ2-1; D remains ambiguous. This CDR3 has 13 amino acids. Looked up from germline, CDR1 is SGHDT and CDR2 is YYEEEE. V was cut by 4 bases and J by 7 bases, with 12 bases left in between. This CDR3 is CASSPVESNEQFF. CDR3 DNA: TGTGCCAGCAGCCCTGTGGAAAGTAATGAGCAGTTCTTC.

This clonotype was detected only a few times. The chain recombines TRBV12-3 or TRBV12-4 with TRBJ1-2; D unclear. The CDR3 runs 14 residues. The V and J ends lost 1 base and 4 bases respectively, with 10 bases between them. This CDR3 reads CASSLGPRAYGYTF. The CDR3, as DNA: TGTGCCAGCAGTTTAGGGCCTCGAGCCTATGGCTACACCTTC.

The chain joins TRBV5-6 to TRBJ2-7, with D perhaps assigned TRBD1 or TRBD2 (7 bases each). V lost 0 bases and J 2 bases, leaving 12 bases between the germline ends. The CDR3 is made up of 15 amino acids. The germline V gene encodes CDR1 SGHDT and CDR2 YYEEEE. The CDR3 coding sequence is TGTGCCAGCAGCTTGGGCAGGGGGGGTGCCTACGAGCAGTACTTC. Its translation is CASSLGRGGAYEQYF.

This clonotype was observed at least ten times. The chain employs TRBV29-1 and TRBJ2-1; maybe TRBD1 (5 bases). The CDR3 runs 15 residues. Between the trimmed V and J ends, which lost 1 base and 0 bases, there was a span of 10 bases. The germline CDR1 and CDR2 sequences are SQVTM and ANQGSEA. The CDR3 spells CSVEGGAFSYNEQFF. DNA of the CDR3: TGCAGCGTTGAAGGGGGCGCCTTCTCCTACAATGAGCAGTTCTTC.

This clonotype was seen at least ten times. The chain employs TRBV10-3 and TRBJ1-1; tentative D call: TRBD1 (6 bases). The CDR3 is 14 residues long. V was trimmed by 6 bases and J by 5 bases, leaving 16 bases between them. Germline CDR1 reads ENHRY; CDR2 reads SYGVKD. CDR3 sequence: CAIRPTDSVTEAFF. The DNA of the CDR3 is TGTGCCATCAGGCCCACGGACAGTGTTACTGAAGCTTTCTTT.

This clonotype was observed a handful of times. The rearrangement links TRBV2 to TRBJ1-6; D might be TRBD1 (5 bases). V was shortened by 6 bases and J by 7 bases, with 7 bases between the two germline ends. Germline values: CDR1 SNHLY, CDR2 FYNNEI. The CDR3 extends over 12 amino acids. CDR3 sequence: CASRGLNSPLHF. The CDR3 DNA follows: TGTGCCAGCAGGGGGCTAAATTCACCCCTCCACTTT.

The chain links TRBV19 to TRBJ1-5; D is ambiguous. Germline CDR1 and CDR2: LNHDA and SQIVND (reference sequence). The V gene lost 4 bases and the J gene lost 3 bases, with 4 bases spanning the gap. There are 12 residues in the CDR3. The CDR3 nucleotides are TGTGCCAGTAGTAAAACCAATCAGCCCCAGCATTTT. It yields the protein CASSKTNQPQHF.

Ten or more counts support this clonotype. CDR3 in DNA: TGTGCCAGCCGCAGGGACAGGGCGGGAGAGACCCAGTACTTC. Translation gives CASRRDRAGETQYF. V is TRBV2 and J is TRBJ2-5; 9 bases map to TRBD1. This CDR3 spans 14 amino acids. Losses at the gene ends were 8 bases for V and 4 bases for J; bases not matched to a gene: 8. CDR1 is SNHLY, CDR2 FYNNEI, per germline. Drawing the rest from reference TRBV2 and TRBJ2-5, the complete variable domain is EPEVTQTPSHQVTQMGQEVILRCVPISNHLYFYWYRQILGQKVEFLVSFYNNEISEKSEIFDDQFSVERPDGSNFTLKIRSTKLEDSAMYFCASRRDRAGETQYFGPGTRLLVL.

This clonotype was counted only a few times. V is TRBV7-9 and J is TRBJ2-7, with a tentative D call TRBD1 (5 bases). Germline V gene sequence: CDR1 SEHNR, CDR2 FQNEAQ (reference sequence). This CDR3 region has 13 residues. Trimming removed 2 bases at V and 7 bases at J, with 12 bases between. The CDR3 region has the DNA TGTGCCAGCAGCTTAACAGGACAAGGGGAGCAGTACTTC. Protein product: CASSLTGQGEQYF.

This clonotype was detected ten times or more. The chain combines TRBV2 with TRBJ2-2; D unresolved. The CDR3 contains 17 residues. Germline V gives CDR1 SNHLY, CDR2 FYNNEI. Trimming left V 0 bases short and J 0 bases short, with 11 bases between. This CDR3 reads CASSEALFRTNTGELFF. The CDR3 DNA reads TGTGCCAGCAGTGAAGCGCTTTTTAGGACGAACACCGGGGAGCTGTTTTTT. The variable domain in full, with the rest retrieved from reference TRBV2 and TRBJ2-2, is EPEVTQTPSHQVTQMGQEVILRCVPISNHLYFYWYRQILGQKVEFLVSFYNNEISEKSEIFDDQFSVERPDGSNFTLKIRSTKLEDSAMYFCASSEALFRTNTGELFFGEGSRLTVL.

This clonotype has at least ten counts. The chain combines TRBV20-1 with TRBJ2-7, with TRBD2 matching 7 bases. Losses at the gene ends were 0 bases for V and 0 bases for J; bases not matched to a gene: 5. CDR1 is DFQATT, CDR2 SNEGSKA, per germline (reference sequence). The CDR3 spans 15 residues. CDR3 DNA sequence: TGCAGTGCTAGAGATGGCACTAGCGCCTCCTACGAGCAGTACTTC. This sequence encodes CSARDGTSASYEQYF.

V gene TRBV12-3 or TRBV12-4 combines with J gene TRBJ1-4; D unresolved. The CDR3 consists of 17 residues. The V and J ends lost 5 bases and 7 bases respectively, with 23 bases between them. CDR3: CASSPGSFRVGSEKLFF. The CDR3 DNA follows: TGTGCCAGCAGTCCCGGGAGTTTTAGGGTAGGGAGTGAAAAACTGTTTTTT.

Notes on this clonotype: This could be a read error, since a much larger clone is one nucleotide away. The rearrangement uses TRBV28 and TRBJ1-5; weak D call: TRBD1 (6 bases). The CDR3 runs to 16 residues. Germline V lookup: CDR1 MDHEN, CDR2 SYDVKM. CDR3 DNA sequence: TGTGCCAGCAGTTCCCCCCGGGGGGGCGGCAATCAGCCCCAGCGTTTT. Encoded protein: CASSSPRGGGNQPQRF.

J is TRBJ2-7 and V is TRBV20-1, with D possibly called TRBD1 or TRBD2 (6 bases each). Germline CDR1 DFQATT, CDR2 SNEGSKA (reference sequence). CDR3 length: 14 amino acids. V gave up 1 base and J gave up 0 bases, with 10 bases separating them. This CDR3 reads CSARVRGLSYEQYF. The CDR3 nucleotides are TGCAGTGCTAGAGTTCGGGGGCTCTCCTACGAGCAGTACTTC.

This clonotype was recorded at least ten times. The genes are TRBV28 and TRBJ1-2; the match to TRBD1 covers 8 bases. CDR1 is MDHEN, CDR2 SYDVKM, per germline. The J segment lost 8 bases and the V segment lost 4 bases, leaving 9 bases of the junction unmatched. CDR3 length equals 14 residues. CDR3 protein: CASSSGQGRSGYTF. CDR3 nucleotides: TGTGCCAGCAGTTCCGGACAGGGCCGTTCAGGCTACACCTTC.

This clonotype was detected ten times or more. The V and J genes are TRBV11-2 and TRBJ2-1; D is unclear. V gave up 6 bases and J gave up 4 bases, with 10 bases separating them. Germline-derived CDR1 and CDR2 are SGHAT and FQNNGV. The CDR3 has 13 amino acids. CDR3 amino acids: CASRDGFYNEQFF. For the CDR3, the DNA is TGTGCCAGCAGGGACGGCTTTTACAATGAGCAGTTCTTC. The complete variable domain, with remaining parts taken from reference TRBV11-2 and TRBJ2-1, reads EAGVAQSPRYKIIEKRQSVAFWCNPISGHATLYWYQQILGQGPKLLIQFQNNGVVDDSQLPKDRFSAERLKGVDSTLKIQPAKLEDSAVYLCASRDGFYNEQFFGPGTRLTVL.

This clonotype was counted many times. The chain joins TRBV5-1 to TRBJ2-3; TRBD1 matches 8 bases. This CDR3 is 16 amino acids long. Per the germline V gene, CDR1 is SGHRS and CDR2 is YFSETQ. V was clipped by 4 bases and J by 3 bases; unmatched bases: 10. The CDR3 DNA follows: TGCGCCAGCAGCCCAGGGACAGGAGGCGGGACAGATACGCAGTATTTT. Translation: CASSPGTGGGTDTQYF.

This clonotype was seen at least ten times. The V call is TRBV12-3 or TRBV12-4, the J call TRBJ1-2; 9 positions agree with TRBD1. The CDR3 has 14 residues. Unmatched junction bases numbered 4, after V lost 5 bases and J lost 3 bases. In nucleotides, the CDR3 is TGTGCCAGCAGTAAAGGACAGGGGTACTATGGCTACACCTTC. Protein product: CASSKGQGYYGYTF.

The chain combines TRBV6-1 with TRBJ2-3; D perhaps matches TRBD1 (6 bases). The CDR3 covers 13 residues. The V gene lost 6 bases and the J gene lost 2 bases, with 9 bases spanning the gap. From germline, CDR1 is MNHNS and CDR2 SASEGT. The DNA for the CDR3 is TGTGCCAGCAGCTGGGACACCACAGATACGCAGTATTTT. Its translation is CASSWDTTDTQYF.

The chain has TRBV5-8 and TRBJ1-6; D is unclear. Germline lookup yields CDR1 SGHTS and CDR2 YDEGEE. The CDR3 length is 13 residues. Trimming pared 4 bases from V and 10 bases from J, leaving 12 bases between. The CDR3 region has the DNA TGTGCCAGCAGCCAACAACCGGGCTCACCCCTCCACTTT. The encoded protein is CASSQQPGSPLHF.

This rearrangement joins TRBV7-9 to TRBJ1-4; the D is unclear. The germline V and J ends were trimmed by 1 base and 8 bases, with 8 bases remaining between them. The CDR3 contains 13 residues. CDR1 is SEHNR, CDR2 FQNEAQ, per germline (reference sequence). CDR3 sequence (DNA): TGTGCCAGCAGCTTAGTCCCGGGGGAAAAACTGTTTTTT. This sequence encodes CASSLVPGEKLFF. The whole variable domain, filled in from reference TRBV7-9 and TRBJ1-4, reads DTGVSQNPRHKITKRGQNVTFRCDPISEHNRLYWYRQTLGQGPEFLTYFQNEAQLEKSRLLSDRFSAERPKGSFSTLEIQRTEQGDSAMYLCASSLVPGEKLFFGSGTQLSVL.

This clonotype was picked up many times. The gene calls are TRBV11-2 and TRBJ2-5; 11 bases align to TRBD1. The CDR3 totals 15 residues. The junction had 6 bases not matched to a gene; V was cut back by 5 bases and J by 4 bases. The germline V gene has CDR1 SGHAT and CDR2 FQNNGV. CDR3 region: CASSPRTGGLETQYF. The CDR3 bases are TGTGCCAGCAGCCCCCGGACAGGGGGCTTAGAGACCCAGTACTTC.

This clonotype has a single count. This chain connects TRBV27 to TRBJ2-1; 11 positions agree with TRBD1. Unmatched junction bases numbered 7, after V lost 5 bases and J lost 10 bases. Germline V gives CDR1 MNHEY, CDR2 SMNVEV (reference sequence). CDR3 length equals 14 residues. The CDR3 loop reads CASSQRTGGWEQFF. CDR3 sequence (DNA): TGTGCCAGCAGTCAACGGACAGGGGGCTGGGAGCAGTTCTTC.

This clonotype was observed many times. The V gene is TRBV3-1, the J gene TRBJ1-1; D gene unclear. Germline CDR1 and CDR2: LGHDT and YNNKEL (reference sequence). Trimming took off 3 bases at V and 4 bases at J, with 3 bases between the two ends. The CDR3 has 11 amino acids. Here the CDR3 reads CASSHTTEAFF. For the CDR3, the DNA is TGTGCCAGCAGCCACACCACTGAAGCTTTCTTT.

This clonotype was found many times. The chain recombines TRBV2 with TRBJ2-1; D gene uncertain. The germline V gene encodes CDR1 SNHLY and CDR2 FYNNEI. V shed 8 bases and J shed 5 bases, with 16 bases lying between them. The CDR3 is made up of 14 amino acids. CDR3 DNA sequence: TGTGCCAGCTCCCCCTGGGCGACTGACAATGAGCAGTTCTTC. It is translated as CASSPWATDNEQFF.

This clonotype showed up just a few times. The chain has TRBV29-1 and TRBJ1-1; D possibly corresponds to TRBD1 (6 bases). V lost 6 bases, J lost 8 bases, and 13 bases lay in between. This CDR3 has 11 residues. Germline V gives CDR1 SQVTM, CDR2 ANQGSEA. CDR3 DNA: TGCAGCGTCCTCCGTACAGGGGAAGCTTTCTTT. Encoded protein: CSVLRTGEAFF.

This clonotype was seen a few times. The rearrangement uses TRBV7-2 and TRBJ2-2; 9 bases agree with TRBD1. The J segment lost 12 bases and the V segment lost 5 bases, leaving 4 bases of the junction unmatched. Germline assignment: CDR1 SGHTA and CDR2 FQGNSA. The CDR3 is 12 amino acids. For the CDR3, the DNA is TGTGCCAGCAGCCCCGGGACAGGGCAGCTGTTTTTT. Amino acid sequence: CASSPGTGQLFF.

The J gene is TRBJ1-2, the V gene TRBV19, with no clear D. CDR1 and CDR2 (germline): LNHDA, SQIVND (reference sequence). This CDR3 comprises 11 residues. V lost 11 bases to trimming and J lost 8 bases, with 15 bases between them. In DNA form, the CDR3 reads TGTGCCTCCACGGGGAATGAAGGCTACACCTTC. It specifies CASTGNEGYTF. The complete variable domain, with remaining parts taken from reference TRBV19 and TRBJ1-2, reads DGGITQSPKYLFRKEGQNVTLSCEQNLNHDAMYWYRQDPGQGLRLIYYSQIVNDFQKGDIAEGYSVSREKKESFPLTVTSAQKNPTAFYLCASTGNEGYTFGSGTRLTVV.

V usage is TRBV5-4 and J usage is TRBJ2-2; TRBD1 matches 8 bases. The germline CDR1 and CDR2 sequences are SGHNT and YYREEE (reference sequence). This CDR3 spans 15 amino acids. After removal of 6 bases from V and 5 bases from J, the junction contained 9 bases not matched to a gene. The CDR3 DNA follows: TGTGCCAGCATGTGGGGTGGACAGGGTACCGGGGAGCTGTTTTTT. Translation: CASMWGGQGTGELFF.

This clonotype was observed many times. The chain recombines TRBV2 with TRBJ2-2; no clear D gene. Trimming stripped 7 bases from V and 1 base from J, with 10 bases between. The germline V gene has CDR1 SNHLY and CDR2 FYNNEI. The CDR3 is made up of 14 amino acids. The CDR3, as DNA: TGTGCCAGCATATGGCAGCTGAACACCGGGGAGCTGTTTTTT. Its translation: CASIWQLNTGELFF.